The source of this TCR beta chain is a study of OX40 agonist ivuxolimab in advanced cancers. Overall study context: Ivuxolimab was delivered to patients intravenously every 2 weeks at doses spanning 0.01 to 10 mg/kg.

Trimming took 0 bases from V and 15 from J; bases not matched to a gene: 10. Germline V gene data show CDR1 as SGDLS and CDR2 as YYNGEE. The CDR3 totals 14 residues. Assay: immunoSEQ multiplex PCR; the TCRdb copy retains only in-frame clones and omits some. Of tens of thousands of clones in the sample, roughly 77% were seen once. Material: CD4+ or CD8+ T cells sorted from blood, obtained in a trial of the OX40 agonist ivuxolimab. The rearrangement joins TRBV9 to TRBJ2-1; 9 bases fit TRBD2. This clonotype was obtained from an adult with an advanced solid tumor such as melanoma, head and neck, liver or kidney cancer. The CDR3: CASSVEGSGSGLFF. DNA of the CDR3: TGTGCCAGCAGCGTAGAAGGTAGCGGGAGCGGACTGTTCTTC.